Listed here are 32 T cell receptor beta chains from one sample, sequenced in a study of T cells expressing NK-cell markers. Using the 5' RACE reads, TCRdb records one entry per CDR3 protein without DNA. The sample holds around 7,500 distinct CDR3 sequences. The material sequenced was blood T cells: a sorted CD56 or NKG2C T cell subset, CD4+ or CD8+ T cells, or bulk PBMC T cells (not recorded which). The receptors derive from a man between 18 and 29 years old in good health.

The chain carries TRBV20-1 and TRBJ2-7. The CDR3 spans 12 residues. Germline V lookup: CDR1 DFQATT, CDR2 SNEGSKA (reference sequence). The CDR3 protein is CSARVDSYEQYF.

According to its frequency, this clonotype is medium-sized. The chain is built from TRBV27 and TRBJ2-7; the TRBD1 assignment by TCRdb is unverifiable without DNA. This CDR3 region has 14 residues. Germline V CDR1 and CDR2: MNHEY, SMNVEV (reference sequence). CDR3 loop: CASSIRGGGYEQYF.

The CDR3 reads CASRGVGQGEGYTF. The V gene is TRBV7-6, the J gene TRBJ1-2; checking the TCRdb D call of TRBD1 is not possible without DNA. CDR3 size: 14 residues. The V gene's germline CDR1 is SGHVS and CDR2 FNYEAQ.

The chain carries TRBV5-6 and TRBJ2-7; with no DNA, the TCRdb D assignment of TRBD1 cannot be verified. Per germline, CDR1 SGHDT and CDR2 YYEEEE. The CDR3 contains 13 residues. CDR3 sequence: CASSLSGGDEQYF.

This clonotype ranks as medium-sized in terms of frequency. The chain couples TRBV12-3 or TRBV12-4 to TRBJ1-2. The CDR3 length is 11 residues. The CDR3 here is CASQANYGYTF.

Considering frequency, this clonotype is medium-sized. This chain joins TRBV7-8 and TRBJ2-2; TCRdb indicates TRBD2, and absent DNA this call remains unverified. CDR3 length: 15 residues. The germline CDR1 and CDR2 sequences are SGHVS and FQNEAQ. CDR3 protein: CASSFVTSFSGELFF.

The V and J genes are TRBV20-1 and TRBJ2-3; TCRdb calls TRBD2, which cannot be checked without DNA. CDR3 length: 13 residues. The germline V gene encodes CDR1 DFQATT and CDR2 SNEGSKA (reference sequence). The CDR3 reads CSVAGGNTDTQYF.

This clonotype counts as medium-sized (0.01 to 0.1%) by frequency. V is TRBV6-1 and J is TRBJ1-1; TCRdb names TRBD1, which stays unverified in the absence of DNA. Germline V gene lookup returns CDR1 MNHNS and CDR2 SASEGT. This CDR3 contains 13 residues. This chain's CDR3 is CASRPDRIHRAFF.

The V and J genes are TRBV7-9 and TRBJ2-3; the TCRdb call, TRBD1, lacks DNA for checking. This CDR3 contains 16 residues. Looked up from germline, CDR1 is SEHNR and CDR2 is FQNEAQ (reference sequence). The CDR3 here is CASSPPGTYERDTQYF.

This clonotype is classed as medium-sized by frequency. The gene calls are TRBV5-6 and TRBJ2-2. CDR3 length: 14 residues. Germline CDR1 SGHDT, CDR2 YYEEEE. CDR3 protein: CASSFGQNTGELFF.

The CDR3 is CASSGWDRPGELFF. The chain employs TRBV7-2 and TRBJ2-2; the D call from TCRdb, TRBD1, cannot be confirmed without DNA. The CDR3 spans 14 residues. Germline V CDR1 and CDR2: SGHTA, FQGNSA.

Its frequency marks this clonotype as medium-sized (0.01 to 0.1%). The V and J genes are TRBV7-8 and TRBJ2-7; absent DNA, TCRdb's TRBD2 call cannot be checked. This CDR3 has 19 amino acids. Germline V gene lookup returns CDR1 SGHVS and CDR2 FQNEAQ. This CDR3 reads CASSLLRRTSGRNPYEQYF.

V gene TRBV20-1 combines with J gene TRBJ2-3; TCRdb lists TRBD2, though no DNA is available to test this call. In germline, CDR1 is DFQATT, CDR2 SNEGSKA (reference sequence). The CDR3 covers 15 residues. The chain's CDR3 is CSASGSGHSTDTQYF.

The CDR3 sequence is CASSPRDGGSYNEQFF. The V and J genes are TRBV5-5 and TRBJ2-1; TCRdb's assignment of TRBD2 cannot be checked, as there is no DNA. CDR1 and CDR2 from the germline V gene are SGHKS and YYEKEE (reference sequence). This CDR3 has 16 amino acids.

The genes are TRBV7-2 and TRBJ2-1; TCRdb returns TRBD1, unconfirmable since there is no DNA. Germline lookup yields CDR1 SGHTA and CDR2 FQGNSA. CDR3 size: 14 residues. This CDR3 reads CASSLGGTYNEQFF.

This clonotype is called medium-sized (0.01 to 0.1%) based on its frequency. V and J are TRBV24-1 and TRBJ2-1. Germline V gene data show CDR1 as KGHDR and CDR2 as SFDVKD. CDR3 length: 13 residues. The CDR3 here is CATSDLVPNEQFF.

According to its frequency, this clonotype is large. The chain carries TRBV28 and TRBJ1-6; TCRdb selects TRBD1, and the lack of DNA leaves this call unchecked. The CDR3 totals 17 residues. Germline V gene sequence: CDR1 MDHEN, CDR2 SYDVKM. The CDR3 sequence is CASSPVGGGNYNSPLHF.

The CDR3 loop is CASSLTTSGRDEQYF. The genes are TRBV11-3 and TRBJ2-7; as DNA is missing, the TRBD2 call by TCRdb cannot be tested. Per the germline V gene, CDR1 is SGHNT and CDR2 is YENEEA. The CDR3 is 15 residues long.

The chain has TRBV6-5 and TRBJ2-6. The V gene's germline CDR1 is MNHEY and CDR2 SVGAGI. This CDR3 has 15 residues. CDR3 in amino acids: CASSYSSSGANVLTF.

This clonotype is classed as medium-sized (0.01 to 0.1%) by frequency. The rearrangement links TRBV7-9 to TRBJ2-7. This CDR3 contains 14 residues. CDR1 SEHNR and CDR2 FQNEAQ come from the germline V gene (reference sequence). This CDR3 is CASSLGTGPYEQYF.

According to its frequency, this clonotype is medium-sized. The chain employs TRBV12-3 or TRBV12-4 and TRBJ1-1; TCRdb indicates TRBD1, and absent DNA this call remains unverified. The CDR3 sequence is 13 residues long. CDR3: CASRGQPNTEAFF.

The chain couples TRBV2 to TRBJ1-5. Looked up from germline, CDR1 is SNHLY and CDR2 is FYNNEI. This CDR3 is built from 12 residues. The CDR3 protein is CASSGGDQPQHF.

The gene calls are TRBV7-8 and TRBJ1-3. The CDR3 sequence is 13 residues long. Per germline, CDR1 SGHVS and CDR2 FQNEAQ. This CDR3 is CASSLNFGNTIYF.

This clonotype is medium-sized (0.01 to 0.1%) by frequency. The CDR3 sequence: CASNGVGNTEAFF. The V call is TRBV12-3 or TRBV12-4, the J call TRBJ1-1. The CDR3 is 13 residues long.

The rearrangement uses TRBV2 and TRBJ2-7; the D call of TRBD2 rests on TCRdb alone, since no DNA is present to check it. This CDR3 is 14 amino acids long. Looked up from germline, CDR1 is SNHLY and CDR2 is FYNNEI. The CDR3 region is CASSFEGRIFEQYF. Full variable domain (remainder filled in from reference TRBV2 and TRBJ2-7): EPEVTQTPSHQVTQMGQEVILRCVPISNHLYFYWYRQILGQKVEFLVSFYNNEISEKSEIFDDQFSVERPDGSNFTLKIRSTKLEDSAMYFCASSFEGRIFEQYFGPGTRLTVT.

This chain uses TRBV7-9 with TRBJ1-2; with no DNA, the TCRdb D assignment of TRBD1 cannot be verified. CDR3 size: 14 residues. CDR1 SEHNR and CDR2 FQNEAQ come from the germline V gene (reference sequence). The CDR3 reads CASSFQGGADGYTF.

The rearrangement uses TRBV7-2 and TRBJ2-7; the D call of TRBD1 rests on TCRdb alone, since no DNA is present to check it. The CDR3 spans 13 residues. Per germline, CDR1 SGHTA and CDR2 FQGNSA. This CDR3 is CASAQTGPYEQYF.

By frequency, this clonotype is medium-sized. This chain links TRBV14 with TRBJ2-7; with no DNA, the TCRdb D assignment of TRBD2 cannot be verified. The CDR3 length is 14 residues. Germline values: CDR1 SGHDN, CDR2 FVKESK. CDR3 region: CASSQGLPSYEQYF.

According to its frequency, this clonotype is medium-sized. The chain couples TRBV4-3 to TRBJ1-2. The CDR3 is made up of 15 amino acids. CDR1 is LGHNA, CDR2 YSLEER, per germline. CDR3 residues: CASSQGQLANYGYTF.

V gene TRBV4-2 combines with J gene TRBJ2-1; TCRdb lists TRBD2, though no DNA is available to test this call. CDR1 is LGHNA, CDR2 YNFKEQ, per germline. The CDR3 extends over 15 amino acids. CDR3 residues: CASSQTSGTYNEQFF.

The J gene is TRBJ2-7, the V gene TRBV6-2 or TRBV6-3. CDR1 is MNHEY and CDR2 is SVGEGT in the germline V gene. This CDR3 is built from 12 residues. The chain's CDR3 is CASSNPNYEQYF.

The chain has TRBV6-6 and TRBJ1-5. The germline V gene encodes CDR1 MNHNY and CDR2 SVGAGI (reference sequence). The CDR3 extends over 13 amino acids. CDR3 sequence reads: CASSSWGNQPQHF.